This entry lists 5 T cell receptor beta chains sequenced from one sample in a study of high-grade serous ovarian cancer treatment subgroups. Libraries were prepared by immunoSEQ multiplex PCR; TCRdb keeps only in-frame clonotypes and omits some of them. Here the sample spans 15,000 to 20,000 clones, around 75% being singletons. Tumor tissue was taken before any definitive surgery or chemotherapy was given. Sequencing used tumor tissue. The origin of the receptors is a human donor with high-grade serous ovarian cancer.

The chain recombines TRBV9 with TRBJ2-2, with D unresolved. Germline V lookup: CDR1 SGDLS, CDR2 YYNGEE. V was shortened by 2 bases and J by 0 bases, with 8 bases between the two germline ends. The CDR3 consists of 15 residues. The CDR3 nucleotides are TGTGCCAGCAGCGTTTACCGTACGAACACCGGGGAGCTGTTTTTT. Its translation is CASSVYRTNTGELFF.

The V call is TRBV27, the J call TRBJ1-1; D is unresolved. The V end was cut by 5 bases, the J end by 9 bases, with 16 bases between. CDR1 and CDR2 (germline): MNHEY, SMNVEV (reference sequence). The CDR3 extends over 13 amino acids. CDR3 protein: CASSDGDSLKAFF. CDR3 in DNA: TGTGCCAGCAGTGACGGAGACTCTTTGAAAGCTTTCTTT.

In nucleotides, the CDR3 is TGTGCCAGTAGTGTCGACAGGGGGCTAGATGGCTACACCTTC. Translating it yields CASSVDRGLDGYTF. The chain recombines TRBV19 with TRBJ1-2; TRBD1 aligns across 10 bases. This CDR3 spans 14 amino acids. Trimming cost V 5 bases and J 6 bases; bases outside gene matches: 6. Germline values: CDR1 LNHDA, CDR2 SQIVND (reference sequence).

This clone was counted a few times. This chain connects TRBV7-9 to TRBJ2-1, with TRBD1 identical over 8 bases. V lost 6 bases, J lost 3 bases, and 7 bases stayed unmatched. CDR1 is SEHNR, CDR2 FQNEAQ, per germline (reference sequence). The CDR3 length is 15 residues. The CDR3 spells CASSPGQGGYNEQFF. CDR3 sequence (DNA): TGTGCCAGCAGTCCTGGACAGGGAGGCTACAATGAGCAGTTCTTC.

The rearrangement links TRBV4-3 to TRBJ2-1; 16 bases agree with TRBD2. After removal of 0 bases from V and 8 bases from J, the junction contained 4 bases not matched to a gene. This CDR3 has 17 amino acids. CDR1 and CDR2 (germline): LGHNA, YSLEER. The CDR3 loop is CASSQEGTSGRAHEQFF. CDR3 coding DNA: TGCGCCAGCAGCCAAGAAGGGACTAGCGGGAGGGCCCATGAGCAGTTCTTC.